The clone carrying this TCR beta chain was picked up a small number of times. TRAV- and TRBV-specific primers primed first-strand cDNA, covering alpha and beta chains. TCR amplification used 20 to 25 PCR cycles, a constant-region primer and a V-primer adapter. TCRdb re-called the reads through MiXCR, storing one row per CDR3 protein. The data contain approximately 100,000 distinct CDR3 sequences, around 20% of them singletons. The record originates from a study of low-dose radiotherapy and immunotherapy resistance in tumors. This CDR3 has 14 amino acids. Germline V gene sequence: CDR1 SNHLY, CDR2 FYNNEI. V was clipped by 4 bases and J by 9 bases, with 16 bases between them. Time point given: after trial treatment. As for treatment: LDRT plus nivolumab, ipilimumab, low-dose cyclophosphamide and aspirin (RACIN trial).

V gene TRBV2 combines with J gene TRBJ1-5; unclear D gene. This sequence originates from a male donor with prostate cancer. The sequences come from PBMCs, collected after low-dose radiotherapy plus immunotherapy. CDR3 coding DNA: TGTGCCAGCAGTGTGGGCAGTGCTATTGTGCCCCAGCATTTT. Translated: CASSVGSAIVPQHF.